One sample yielded the 23 T cell receptor beta chains listed below, sequenced in a study of OX40 agonist ivuxolimab in advanced cancers. Repertoires were generated with immunoSEQ multiplex PCR, while TCRdb's copy carries only in-frame clones and drops some. The table records about 96,000 clones, roughly 91% of them present only once. The sample consisted of CD4+ or CD8+ T cells sorted from blood, taken in a trial of the OX40 agonist ivuxolimab. These receptors originate from an adult with an advanced solid tumor such as melanoma, head and neck, liver or kidney cancer.

The V and J genes are TRBV9 and TRBJ2-3; 11 bases map to TRBD2. The CDR3 contains 16 residues. Trimming removed 2 bases from V and 4 bases from J; junction bases left unmatched: 6. Germline V gene data show CDR1 as SGDLS and CDR2 as YYNGEE. CDR3 coding DNA: TGTGCCAGCAGCGTGGGACTAGCGGAGGTATCAGATACGCAGTATTTT. It codes for CASSVGLAEVSDTQYF.

The chain is built from TRBV19 and TRBJ1-1; TRBD1 matches 7 bases. J lost 0 bases, V lost 5 bases, and 12 bases had no gene match. This CDR3 has 17 amino acids. Germline-derived CDR1 and CDR2 are LNHDA and SQIVND (reference sequence). In DNA form, the CDR3 reads TGTGCCAGTAGTGAGCGGACAGGAGAAAATATGAACACTGAAGCTTTCTTT. Protein: CASSERTGENMNTEAFF. Based on the CDR3 plus reference TRBV19 and TRBJ1-1, the full variable domain is DGGITQSPKYLFRKEGQNVTLSCEQNLNHDAMYWYRQDPGQGLRLIYYSQIVNDFQKGDIAEGYSVSREKKESFPLTVTSAQKNPTAFYLCASSERTGENMNTEAFFGQGTRLTVV.

J is TRBJ2-5 and V is TRBV5-4; D is possibly TRBD1 (5 bases). This CDR3 region has 13 residues. CDR1 and CDR2 from the germline V gene are SGHNT and YYREEE (reference sequence). V was pared by 4 bases and J by 5 bases, with 12 bases between. CDR3 protein: CASSRPGFETQYF. CDR3 sequence (DNA): TGTGCCAGCAGCCGACCAGGGTTTGAGACCCAGTACTTC.

This clone was seen once. The gene calls are TRBV7-3 and TRBJ2-5, with D possibly being TRBD2 (6 bases). The CDR3 totals 13 residues. Germline assignment: CDR1 SGHTA and CDR2 FQGTGA. The V end lost 5 bases, the J end lost 6 bases, and 13 bases lay between the germline ends. CDR3: CASSAGPNKTQYF. As DNA, the CDR3 is TGTGCCAGCAGCGCGGGACCGAACAAGACCCAGTACTTC.

This clone was counted once. The chain has TRBV9 and TRBJ1-1; D not resolved. Germline V CDR1 and CDR2: SGDLS, YYNGEE. With 0 bases removed from V and 6 bases from J, the gap between germline ends came to 9 bases. This CDR3 spans 13 amino acids. CDR3 protein: CASSVAPASEAFF. In nucleotides, the CDR3 is TGTGCCAGCAGCGTAGCTCCGGCTTCTGAAGCTTTCTTT.

In this sample, this clone turned up once. The chain is built from TRBV28 and TRBJ1-5; D unresolved. Germline V gene sequence: CDR1 MDHEN, CDR2 SYDVKM. Trimming pared 2 bases from V and 5 bases from J, leaving 10 bases between. The CDR3 has 14 residues. Written as DNA, the CDR3 is TGTGCCAGCAGTTTAGGCCGCGGGGATCAGCCCCAGCATTTT. It encodes CASSLGRGDQPQHF.

V is TRBV10-3 and J is TRBJ2-1; 9 nucleotides align to TRBD1. The CDR3 consists of 15 residues. Germline lookup yields CDR1 ENHRY and CDR2 SYGVKD. V shed 5 bases, J shed 3 bases, and the junction held 5 bases outside the gene matches. The CDR3 nucleotides are TGTGCCATCAGTCCCGGGACAGGGTACTACAATGAGCAGTTCTTC. Amino acids: CAISPGTGYYNEQFF.

The chain couples TRBV7-3 to TRBJ2-3; a possible D gene is TRBD1 (6 bases). The CDR3 has 14 residues. CDR1 and CDR2 (germline): SGHTA, FQGTGA. Trimming removed 5 bases at V and 6 bases at J, with 15 bases between. CDR3 loop: CASSLLNRADTQYF. The CDR3 bases are TGTGCCAGCAGCCTATTAAACAGGGCCGATACGCAGTATTTT.

This chain uses TRBV7-9 with TRBJ1-4; no definite D call. The CDR3 extends over 12 amino acids. Germline values: CDR1 SEHNR, CDR2 FQNEAQ (reference sequence). Trimming cost V 0 bases and J 7 bases, with 3 bases left between them. The CDR3 here is CASSLAAEKLFF. The CDR3 DNA sequence: TGTGCCAGCAGCTTAGCTGCTGAAAAACTGTTTTTT. Looking up the rest from reference TRBV7-9 and TRBJ1-4 gives the full variable domain: DTGVSQNPRHKITKRGQNVTFRCDPISEHNRLYWYRQTLGQGPEFLTYFQNEAQLEKSRLLSDRFSAERPKGSFSTLEIQRTEQGDSAMYLCASSLAAEKLFFGSGTQLSVL.

V is TRBV9 and J is TRBJ1-2; TRBD1 is a possible D gene (5 bases). Trimming shortened V by 2 bases and J by 3 bases, and 8 bases separated the two germline ends. Per germline, CDR1 SGDLS and CDR2 YYNGEE. The CDR3 runs to 13 residues. The CDR3 DNA reads TGTGCCAGCAGCGTCGGGACGGACTATGGCTACACCTTC. It is translated as CASSVGTDYGYTF.

This clone appeared many times. This sequence joins TRBV19 and TRBJ1-1, with 9 bases lining up with TRBD1. The CDR3 length is 15 residues. Trimming took 3 bases from V and 5 from J; bases not matched to a gene: 7. Germline values: CDR1 LNHDA, CDR2 SQIVND (reference sequence). CDR3 sequence: CASSMGTGWGTEAFF. In DNA, the CDR3 is TGTGCCAGTAGTATGGGGACAGGGTGGGGTACTGAAGCTTTCTTT.

The V call is TRBV27, the J call TRBJ1-5; tentatively, D is TRBD1 (5 bases). Looked up from germline, CDR1 is MNHEY and CDR2 is SMNVEV (reference sequence). V dropped 5 bases and J dropped 1 base, with 15 bases sitting between them. The CDR3 spans 16 residues. DNA for the CDR3: TGTGCCAGCAGTCGGTTGGGGGGGGGAAGCAATCAGCCCCAGCATTTT. Translating it yields CASSRLGGGSNQPQHF.

This clone was found once. V is TRBV6-1 and J is TRBJ1-1; the match to TRBD1 covers 7 bases. The CDR3 is made up of 14 amino acids. V shed 4 bases and J 0 bases; nucleotides not matched to a gene: 2. The V gene's germline CDR1 is MNHNS and CDR2 SASEGT. The CDR3 spells CASSGDRLNTEAFF. CDR3 bases: TGTGCCAGCAGTGGGGACAGATTGAACACTGAAGCTTTCTTT.

The chain carries TRBV19 and TRBJ1-2, with D possibly being TRBD1 (5 bases). The V and J ends lost 6 bases and 6 bases respectively, with 17 bases between them. This CDR3 has 14 amino acids. Germline-derived CDR1 and CDR2 are LNHDA and SQIVND (reference sequence). CDR3 residues: CASSLREVSDGYTF. The CDR3 DNA sequence: TGTGCCAGTAGCCTCAGGGAAGTGTCGGATGGCTACACCTTC.

The CDR3 bases are TGTGCCAGCAGCTTGGATCTCGGGCTTCTAGATACGCAGTATTTT. Translation: CASSLDLGLLDTQYF. The genes are TRBV5-6 and TRBJ2-3, with no clear D. Deletions cut 0 bases from V and 5 bases from J, with 13 bases between. Per germline, CDR1 SGHDT and CDR2 YYEEEE. This CDR3 spans 15 amino acids.

This sequence joins TRBV2 and TRBJ2-7; perhaps TRBD1 as D (6 bases). Trimming stripped 4 bases from V and 4 bases from J, with 14 bases between. From germline, CDR1 is SNHLY and CDR2 FYNNEI. CDR3 length equals 14 residues. The CDR3 loop is CASSGEQGRYEQYF. CDR3 coding DNA: TGTGCCAGCAGTGGGGAACAGGGAAGGTACGAGCAGTACTTC.

The rearrangement joins TRBV5-4 to TRBJ2-4, with D unclear. The V and J ends lost 2 bases and 5 bases respectively, with 11 bases between them. The CDR3 extends over 14 amino acids. CDR1 and CDR2 from the germline V gene are SGHNT and YYREEE (reference sequence). CDR3 DNA sequence: TGTGCCAGCAGCTTCGACTGGGGTGAAAACATTCAGTACTTC. This encodes CASSFDWGENIQYF. The whole variable domain, filled in from reference TRBV5-4 and TRBJ2-4, reads ETGVTQSPTHLIKTRGQQVTLRCSSQSGHNTVSWYQQALGQGPQFIFQYYREEENGRGNFPPRFSGLQFPNYSSELNVNALELDDSALYLCASSFDWGENIQYFGAGTRLSVL.

The chain recombines TRBV11-1 with TRBJ1-1; D uncertain. With 0 bases removed from V and 1 base from J, the gap between germline ends came to 12 bases. The CDR3 totals 16 residues. Germline V gives CDR1 SGHAT, CDR2 FQDESV (reference sequence). CDR3 sequence reads: CASSLAGGVANTEAFF. Here the CDR3 DNA reads TGTGCCAGCAGCTTAGCGGGCGGGGTGGCGAACACTGAAGCTTTCTTT.

The chain couples TRBV5-1 to TRBJ2-1; TRBD1 is a possible D gene (5 bases). Trimming stripped 4 bases from V and 9 bases from J, with 17 bases between. The CDR3 consists of 14 residues. Germline V CDR1 and CDR2: SGHRS, YFSETQ. CDR3 protein: CASSAGQPEGEQFF. CDR3 sequence (DNA): TGCGCCAGCAGCGCAGGGCAACCTGAAGGTGAGCAGTTCTTC.

The chain combines TRBV4-3 with TRBJ2-6; weak D call: TRBD2 (6 bases). The CDR3 length is 16 residues. Germline lookup yields CDR1 LGHNA and CDR2 YSLEER. Trimming removed 0 bases from V and 5 bases from J, with 11 bases in between. The CDR3 loop reads CASSQEWRGWANVLTF. The CDR3 bases are TGCGCCAGCAGCCAAGAATGGAGGGGCTGGGCCAACGTCCTGACTTTC.

The gene calls are TRBV7-2 and TRBJ1-2, with 8 nucleotides matching TRBD1. Per germline, CDR1 SGHTA and CDR2 FQGNSA. V dropped 3 bases and J dropped 8; count of bases not matched to a gene: 11. The CDR3 totals 15 residues. Here the CDR3 reads CASSLRAGGAWGYTF. CDR3 nucleotides: TGTGCCAGCAGCTTGAGGGCAGGGGGCGCCTGGGGCTACACCTTC.

Written as DNA, the CDR3 is TGTGCCAGCAGCAAAGTCATCCAGCGGGAGGGTATACCGTACAATGAGCAGTTCTTC. As protein: CASSKVIQREGIPYNEQFF. The J gene is TRBJ2-1, the V gene TRBV21-1; TRBD2, the D gene given by the table, was not confirmed from the DNA. TRBV21-1 is shown as a pseudogene. CDR3 length: 19 amino acids.

The chain combines TRBV29-1 with TRBJ2-3; D is possibly TRBD2 (5 bases). The length of the CDR3 is 13 residues. Per germline, CDR1 SQVTM and CDR2 ANQGSEA. V was cut by 8 bases and J by 0 bases, with 12 bases left in between. CDR3 in DNA: TGCAGCCTCGGACTTTCTAGCACAGATACGCAGTATTTT. It translates to CSLGLSSTDTQYF.